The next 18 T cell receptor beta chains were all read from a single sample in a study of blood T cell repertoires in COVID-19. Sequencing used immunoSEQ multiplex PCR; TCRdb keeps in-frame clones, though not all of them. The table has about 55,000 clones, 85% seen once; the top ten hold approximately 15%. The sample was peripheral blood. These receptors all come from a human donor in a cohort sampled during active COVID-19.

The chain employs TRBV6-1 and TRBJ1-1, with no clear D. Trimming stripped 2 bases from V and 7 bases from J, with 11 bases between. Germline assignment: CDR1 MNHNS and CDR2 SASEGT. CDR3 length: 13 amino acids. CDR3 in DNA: TGTGCCAGCAGTGAATCCGGGAAAGTTGAAGCTTTCTTT. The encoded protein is CASSESGKVEAFF.

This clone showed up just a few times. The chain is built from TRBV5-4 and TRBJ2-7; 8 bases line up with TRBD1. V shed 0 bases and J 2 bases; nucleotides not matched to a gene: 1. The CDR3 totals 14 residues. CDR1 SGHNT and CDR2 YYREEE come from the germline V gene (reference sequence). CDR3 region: CASSLAGGPYEQYF. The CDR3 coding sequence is TGTGCCAGCAGCTTGGCAGGGGGCCCCTACGAGCAGTACTTC. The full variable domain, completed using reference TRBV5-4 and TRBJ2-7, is ETGVTQSPTHLIKTRGQQVTLRCSSQSGHNTVSWYQQALGQGPQFIFQYYREEENGRGNFPPRFSGLQFPNYSSELNVNALELDDSALYLCASSLAGGPYEQYFGPGTRLTVT.

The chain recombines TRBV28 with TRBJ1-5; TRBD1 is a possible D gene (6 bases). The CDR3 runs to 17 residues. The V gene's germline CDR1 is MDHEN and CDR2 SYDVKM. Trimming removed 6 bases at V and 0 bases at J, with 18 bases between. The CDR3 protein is CASRVRGGAGSNQPQHF. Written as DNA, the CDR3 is TGTGCCAGCAGGGTCCGAGGGGGGGCCGGTAGCAATCAGCCCCAGCATTTT.

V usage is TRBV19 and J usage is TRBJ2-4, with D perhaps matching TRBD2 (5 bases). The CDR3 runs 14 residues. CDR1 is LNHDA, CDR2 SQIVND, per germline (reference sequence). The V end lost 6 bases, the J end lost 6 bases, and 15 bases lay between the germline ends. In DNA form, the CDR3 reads TGTGCCAGTAGCCCTCCGGGAACCCGAAACATTCAGTACTTC. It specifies CASSPPGTRNIQYF.

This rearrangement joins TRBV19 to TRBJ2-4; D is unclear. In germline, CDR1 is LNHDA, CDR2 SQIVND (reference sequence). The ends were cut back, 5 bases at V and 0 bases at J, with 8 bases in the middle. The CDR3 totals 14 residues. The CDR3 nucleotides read TGTGCCAGTAGTGCGTATCTAGCCAAAAACATTCAGTACTTC. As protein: CASSAYLAKNIQYF.

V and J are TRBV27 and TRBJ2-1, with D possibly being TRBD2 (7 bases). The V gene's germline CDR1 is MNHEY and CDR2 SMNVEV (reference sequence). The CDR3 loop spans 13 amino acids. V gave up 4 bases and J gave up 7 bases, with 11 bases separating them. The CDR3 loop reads CASSWTAGNEQFF. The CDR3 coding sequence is TGTGCCAGCAGTTGGACAGCGGGGAATGAGCAGTTCTTC.

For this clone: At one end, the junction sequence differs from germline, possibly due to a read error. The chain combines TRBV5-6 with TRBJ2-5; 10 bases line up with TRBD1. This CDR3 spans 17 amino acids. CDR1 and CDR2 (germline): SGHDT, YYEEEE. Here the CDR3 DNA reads TGTGCCAGCATCTTGCGAGGGACAGGGGCCGCGCAGGAGACCCAGTACTTC. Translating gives CASILRGTGAAQETQYF.

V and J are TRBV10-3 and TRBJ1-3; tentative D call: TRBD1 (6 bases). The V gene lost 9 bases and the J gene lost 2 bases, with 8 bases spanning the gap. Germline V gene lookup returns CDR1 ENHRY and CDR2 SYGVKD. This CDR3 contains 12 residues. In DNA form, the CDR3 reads TGTGCCATAGGGGGAACTGGAAACACCATATATTTT. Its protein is CAIGGTGNTIYF.

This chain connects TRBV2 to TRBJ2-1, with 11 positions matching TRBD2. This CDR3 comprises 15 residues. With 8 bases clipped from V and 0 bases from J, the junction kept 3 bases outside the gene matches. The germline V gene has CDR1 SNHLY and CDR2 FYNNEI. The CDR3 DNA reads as TGTGCCAGCCTCGGGACTAGCGGCTCCTACAATGAGCAGTTCTTC. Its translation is CASLGTSGSYNEQFF.

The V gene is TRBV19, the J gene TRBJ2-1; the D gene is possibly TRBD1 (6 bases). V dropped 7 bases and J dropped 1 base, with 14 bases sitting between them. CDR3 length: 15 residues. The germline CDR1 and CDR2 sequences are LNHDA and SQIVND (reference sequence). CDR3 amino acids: CASTDRSASYNEQFF. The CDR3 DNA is TGTGCCAGTACCGACAGGTCAGCTTCCTACAATGAGCAGTTCTTC. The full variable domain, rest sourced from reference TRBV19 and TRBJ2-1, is DGGITQSPKYLFRKEGQNVTLSCEQNLNHDAMYWYRQDPGQGLRLIYYSQIVNDFQKGDIAEGYSVSREKKESFPLTVTSAQKNPTAFYLCASTDRSASYNEQFFGPGTRLTVL.

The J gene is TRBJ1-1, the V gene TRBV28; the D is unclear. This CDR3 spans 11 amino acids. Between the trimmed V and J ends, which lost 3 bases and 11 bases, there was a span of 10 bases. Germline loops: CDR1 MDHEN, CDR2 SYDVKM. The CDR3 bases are TGTGCCAGCAGTTTCCCACCGGTTGCTTTCTTT. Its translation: CASSFPPVAFF.

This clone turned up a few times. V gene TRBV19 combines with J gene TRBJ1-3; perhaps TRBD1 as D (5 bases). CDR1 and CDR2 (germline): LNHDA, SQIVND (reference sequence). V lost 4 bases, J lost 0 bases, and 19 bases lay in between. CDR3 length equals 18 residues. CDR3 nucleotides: TGTGCCAGTAGTAGGCAGGGACTATCATCTGCCTCTGGAAACACCATATATTTT. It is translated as CASSRQGLSSASGNTIYF.

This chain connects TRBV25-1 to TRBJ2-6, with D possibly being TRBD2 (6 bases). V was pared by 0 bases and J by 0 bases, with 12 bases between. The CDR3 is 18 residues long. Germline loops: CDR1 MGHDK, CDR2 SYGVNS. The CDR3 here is CASSEYSGSSSGANVLTF. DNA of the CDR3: TGTGCCAGCAGTGAATATAGCGGCAGCAGCTCTGGGGCCAACGTCCTGACTTTC. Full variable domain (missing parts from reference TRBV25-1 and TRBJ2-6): EADIYQTPRYLVIGTGKKITLECSQTMGHDKMYWYQQDPGMELHLIHYSYGVNSTEKGDLSSESTVSRIRTEHFPLTLESARPSHTSQYLCASSEYSGSSSGANVLTFGAGSRLTVL.

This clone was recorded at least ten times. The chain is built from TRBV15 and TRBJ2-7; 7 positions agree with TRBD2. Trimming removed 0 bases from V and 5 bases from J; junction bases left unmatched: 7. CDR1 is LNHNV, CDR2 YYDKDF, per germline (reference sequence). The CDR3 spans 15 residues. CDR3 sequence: CATSREGGRADEQYF. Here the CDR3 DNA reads TGTGCCACCAGCAGAGAAGGTGGGAGGGCGGACGAGCAGTACTTC.

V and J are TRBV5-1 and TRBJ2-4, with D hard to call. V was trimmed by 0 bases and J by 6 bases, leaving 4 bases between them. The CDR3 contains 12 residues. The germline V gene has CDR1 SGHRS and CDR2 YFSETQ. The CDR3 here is CASSLAGNIQYF. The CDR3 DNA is TGCGCCAGCAGCTTGGCCGGAAACATTCAGTACTTC.

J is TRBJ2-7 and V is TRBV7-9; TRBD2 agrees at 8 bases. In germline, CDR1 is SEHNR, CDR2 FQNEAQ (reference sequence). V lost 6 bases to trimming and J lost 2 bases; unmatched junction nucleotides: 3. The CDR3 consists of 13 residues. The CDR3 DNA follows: TGTGCCAGCAGGTCGGGAGGGGCCTACGAGCAGTACTTC. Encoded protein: CASRSGGAYEQYF.

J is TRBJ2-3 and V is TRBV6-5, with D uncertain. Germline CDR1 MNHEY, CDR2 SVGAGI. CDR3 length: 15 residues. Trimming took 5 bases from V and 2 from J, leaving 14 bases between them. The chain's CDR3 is CASSTGTASTDTQYF. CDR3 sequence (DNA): TGTGCCAGCAGTACCGGAACAGCTTCCACAGATACGCAGTATTTT.

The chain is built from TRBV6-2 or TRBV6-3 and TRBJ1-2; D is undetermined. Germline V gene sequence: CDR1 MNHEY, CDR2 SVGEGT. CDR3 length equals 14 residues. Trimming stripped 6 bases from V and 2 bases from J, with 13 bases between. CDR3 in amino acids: CASSEQATNYGYTF. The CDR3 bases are TGTGCCAGCAGCGAGCAGGCGACGAACTATGGCTACACCTTC.